These 18 T cell receptor beta chains originate from one sample sequenced in a study of radiotherapy plus CTLA-4 blockade in lung cancer. TCRdb keeps only in-frame clones here, not all; method: immunoSEQ multiplex PCR. There are approximately 37,000 clones in the sample; roughly 70% occur only once, and 9.5% to 10% lies in the top ten. The material was peripheral blood, obtained from a patient treated with radiotherapy plus ipilimumab. These receptors were collected from a human donor with non-small cell lung cancer who had stable disease on radiotherapy plus ipilimumab.

The gene calls are TRBV5-5 and TRBJ2-7; 7 nucleotides agree with TRBD1. The CDR3 has 15 residues. V was pared by 4 bases and J by 4 bases, with 11 bases of the junction left unmatched. Germline assignment: CDR1 SGHKS and CDR2 YYEKEE (reference sequence). CDR3 protein: CASSHRRDSPYEQYF. CDR3 bases: TGTGCCAGCAGCCACCGCCGGGACAGCCCTTACGAGCAGTACTTC.

The chain joins TRBV30 to TRBJ2-3; D possibly corresponds to TRBD1 (6 bases). The CDR3 is 12 amino acids. Germline V lookup: CDR1 GTSNPN, CDR2 SVGIG (reference sequence). The V gene lost 4 bases and the J gene lost 1 base, with 6 bases spanning the gap. CDR3 residues: CAWNRGTDTQYF. The CDR3 DNA reads as TGTGCCTGGAACAGGGGCACAGATACGCAGTATTTT.

The rearrangement links TRBV5-1 to TRBJ2-5, with 12 bases aligning to TRBD2. Germline CDR1 and CDR2: SGHRS and YFSETQ. V lost 3 bases and J lost 2; bases outside the gene matches: 5. The CDR3 contains 16 residues. CDR3 protein: CASSYLAGGIQETQYF. The DNA for the CDR3 is TGCGCCAGCAGCTACCTAGCGGGGGGGATACAAGAGACCCAGTACTTC.

This clone occurred once. The rearrangement joins TRBV10-3 to TRBJ2-1, with a possible D match to TRBD1 (6 bases). Trimming removed 6 bases at V and 1 base at J, with 13 bases between. Per the germline V gene, CDR1 is ENHRY and CDR2 is SYGVKD. The CDR3 runs 15 residues. The CDR3 sequence is CAIRDSTLSYNEQFF. In DNA, the CDR3 is TGTGCCATCAGGGACAGCACTCTTTCCTACAATGAGCAGTTCTTC.

This chain uses TRBV11-1 with TRBJ2-2; the match to TRBD1 covers 9 bases. The CDR3 is 17 amino acids. V gave up 3 bases and J gave up 0 bases; unmatched junction bases: 5. Germline CDR1 SGHAT, CDR2 FQDESV (reference sequence). The chain's CDR3 is CASSFSTGGPNTGELFF. CDR3 DNA: TGTGCCAGCAGCTTTTCCACAGGGGGCCCGAACACCGGGGAGCTGTTTTTT.

V usage is TRBV7-9 and J usage is TRBJ2-1; 10 bases are shared with TRBD1. Germline loops: CDR1 SEHNR, CDR2 FQNEAQ (reference sequence). The CDR3 sequence is 15 residues long. The trim removed 9 bases at V and 10 bases at J, leaving 15 bases unmatched. The CDR3 sequence: CASKARRTGGREQFF. The CDR3 bases are TGTGCCAGTAAAGCCAGAAGGACAGGGGGGCGCGAGCAGTTCTTC.

This clone is a singleton in its sample. The chain is built from TRBV7-2 and TRBJ2-1; tentatively, D is TRBD2 (6 bases). There are 17 residues in the CDR3. Per germline, CDR1 SGHTA and CDR2 FQGNSA. The germline V and J ends were trimmed by 5 bases and 0 bases, with 17 bases remaining between them. CDR3 DNA sequence: TGTGCCAGCAGCCGGAATATCCGGGGGTCCTCCTACAATGAGCAGTTCTTC. Protein: CASSRNIRGSSYNEQFF.

The chain uses TRBV4-2 and TRBJ1-4; D call uncertain. CDR3 length: 12 residues. V lost 4 bases to trimming and J lost 5 bases, with 5 bases between them. The germline V gene has CDR1 LGHNA and CDR2 YNFKEQ. The CDR3 region is CASSRLNEKLFF. The CDR3 region has the DNA TGTGCCAGCAGCCGACTGAATGAAAAACTGTTTTTT.

V is TRBV5-6 and J is TRBJ2-3; 7 bases are shared with TRBD2. The ends lost 2 bases at V and 2 bases at J; junction bases unmatched: 8. The CDR3 loop spans 16 amino acids. Germline V CDR1 and CDR2: SGHDT, YYEEEE. Here the CDR3 reads CASSLFPSGDTDTQYF. DNA of the CDR3: TGTGCCAGCAGCTTATTTCCTAGCGGAGACACAGATACGCAGTATTTT. The full variable domain, completed using reference TRBV5-6 and TRBJ2-3, is DAGVTQSPTHLIKTRGQQVTLRCSPKSGHDTVSWYQQALGQGPQFIFQYYEEEERQRGNFPDRFSGHQFPNYSSELNVNALLLGDSALYLCASSLFPSGDTDTQYFGPGTRLTVL.

This sequence joins TRBV12-5 and TRBJ2-5, with 7 nucleotides matching TRBD1. V lost 1 base, J lost 3 bases, and 11 bases stayed unmatched. The CDR3 is made up of 17 amino acids. Germline-derived CDR1 and CDR2 are LGHNT and FRNRAP. The CDR3 reads CASGLGQGSSHKETQYF. The CDR3 DNA reads TGTGCTAGTGGTTTGGGACAGGGAAGTTCCCATAAAGAGACCCAGTACTTC.

This clone was seen only once. The chain joins TRBV5-1 to TRBJ2-2; 10 bases match TRBD2. The junction had 4 bases not matched to a gene; V was cut back by 4 bases and J by 4 bases. Germline loops: CDR1 SGHRS, CDR2 YFSETQ. This CDR3 has 15 residues. The CDR3 region has the DNA TGCGCCAGCAGCGCTAGCGGGGGCACCACCGGGGAGCTGTTTTTT. Its translation is CASSASGGTTGELFF.

J is TRBJ2-3 and V is TRBV12-5; tentatively, D is TRBD1 (6 bases). The germline gives CDR1 LGHNT, CDR2 FRNRAP. The CDR3 consists of 15 residues. Trimming cost V 0 bases and J 2 bases, with 9 bases left between them. Here the CDR3 reads CASGLVQGVTDTQYF. The CDR3, as DNA: TGTGCTAGTGGTTTGGTACAGGGAGTCACAGATACGCAGTATTTT.

CDR3 coding DNA: TGTGCCAGCAGGTGGGCTTTCAATCAGCCCCAGCATTTT. This encodes CASRWAFNQPQHF. The chain employs TRBV6-1 and TRBJ1-5; D is unclear. The CDR3 is 13 residues long. Germline-derived CDR1 and CDR2 are MNHNS and SASEGT. Between the trimmed V and J ends, which lost 6 bases and 3 bases, there was a span of 9 bases.

The chain couples TRBV5-3 to TRBJ2-5; tentative D call: TRBD1 (6 bases). TRBV5-3 is an open reading frame whose function is uncertain. The CDR3 is made up of 16 amino acids. With 6 bases removed from V and 4 bases from J, the gap between germline ends came to 22 bases. The CDR3 protein is CARTLERGHPPETQYF. The CDR3 DNA reads as TGTGCCAGAACCCTTGAGAGGGGACATCCACCAGAGACCCAGTACTTC.

This clone was counted a single time. V is TRBV11-3 and J is TRBJ1-1; D is uncertain. CDR3 size: 11 residues. With 4 bases removed from V and 3 bases from J, the gap between germline ends came to 3 bases. The germline CDR1 and CDR2 sequences are SGHNT and YENEEA. The CDR3 nucleotides are TGTGCCAGCAGCTCAGACACTGAAGCTTTCTTT. Translated, it gives CASSSDTEAFF.

The chain has TRBV5-1 and TRBJ1-1, with D tentatively TRBD1 (5 bases). The CDR3 runs to 13 residues. Germline V gene data show CDR1 as SGHRS and CDR2 as YFSETQ. V was shortened by 2 bases and J by 8 bases, with 13 bases between the two germline ends. The CDR3 protein is CASSFQGRAEAFF. In nucleotides, the CDR3 is TGCGCCAGCAGCTTTCAGGGCCGGGCAGAAGCTTTCTTT.

This clone was seen a handful of times. This sequence joins TRBV2 and TRBJ2-2; TRBD1 is a possible D gene (6 bases). The V end was cut by 11 bases, the J end by 1 base, with 20 bases between. Germline loops: CDR1 SNHLY, CDR2 FYNNEI. The CDR3 is made up of 16 amino acids. This chain's CDR3 is CAGHEPGHKNTGELFF. Written as DNA, the CDR3 is TGTGCCGGGCATGAACCGGGACACAAGAACACCGGGGAGCTGTTTTTT.

This clone has only one observation. The chain combines TRBV6-6 with TRBJ1-1; D may be TRBD1 (5 bases). V dropped 5 bases and J dropped 1 base, with 11 bases sitting between them. Germline V gives CDR1 MNHNY, CDR2 SVGAGI (reference sequence). The CDR3 has 14 amino acids. Written as DNA, the CDR3 is TGTGCCAGCAGTCCTGACAGACGGAACACTGAAGCTTTCTTT. This translates into CASSPDRRNTEAFF.